This paragraph covers one T cell receptor (beta chain) sequence. Its recognized antigen is unknown. No base quality values were provided; no much bigger clone lies one nucleotide off. The record originates from a study of blood T cell repertoires in COVID-19 (dated by TCRdb to 2019 to 2021). For the wider study: Samples from collaborators originated in the United States, Italy and Spain and spanned both the acute and convalescent phases of COVID-19. The dataset comprised deeply sampled blood TCRbeta repertoires from subjects exposed to, actively infected with, or recovered from COVID-19. Where available, HLA class I and class II types were taken from metadata supplied by the sample provider and were not determined by assay-based typing. The prospective study material was composed of cDNA or gDNA derived from T cells, B-cell-depleted T cells, or PBMCs. A de-identified subject ID, COVID-19 status, age in years and sex were almost always included in the sample metadata. The samples were drawn from two sources: the first 160 participants of the ongoing ImmuneRACE study, and 1,000 to 1,500 subjects contributed by 6 global collaborators. The repertoires were released in a freely available public database intended as a resource for research on the immune response to SARS-CoV-2.

Trimming takes 3 bases off V and 0 bases off J; junction bases not matched to a gene: 7. The CDR3, from cysteine to phenylalanine, totals 17 residues. Just the 51-base CDR3 DNA is kept, in frame starting at base 1. The CDR1 and CDR2 encoded by the germline V gene are SGHRS and YFSETQ. The study at large found these results: The quantity of clinical and demographic metadata differed by source and by participant and was supplied without curation.

TCRbeta CDR3 regions were amplified from genomic DNA using the immunoSEQ Assay, a bias-controlled multiplex PCR. Regarding the original processing steps: Within the assay, amplification of reference gene primers was used to estimate how many nucleated cells each sample contained. To quantify the absolute abundance of each unique TCRbeta CDR3 rearrangement, sequence reads were collapsed and filtered. For each sample, productive Simpson clonality was calculated as the square root of Simpson's diversity index across productive rearrangements. Entries here come from immuneACCESS through TCRdb and include only in-frame sequences with V and J called. Some clones fail to appear in such tables; in the studies checked, an unresolved V gene covers under half of the shortfall, and the cause of the remainder is unknown. The DNA gave D and trimming, while V, J and clone size come from that table. For this sample there are hundreds of thousands of clones; 85% to 90% appear just once. The ten largest clones capture over 7.5% of the sample.

Participants in the prospective study were aged about 18 to 95 years, lived in 20 to 30 United States geographic areas, and enrolled through a virtual design. Cohort assignment in the prospective study relied on participant-reported clinical history from a screening survey and a study questionnaire. For ImmuneRACE Cohort 3, a participant was defined as recovered based on two consecutive negative NP/OP PCR tests, clearance by a healthcare professional, or resolution of symptoms. Each participant in the prospective study had whole blood, serum and a nasopharyngeal or oropharyngeal swab collected by mobile phlebotomists. Prospective study participants could optionally give additional blood draws and questionnaires over an approximately 2-month period. Prospective study blood samples were shipped either frozen or at room temperature before DNA extraction.

The source material was PBMCs or T cells enriched from blood (not recorded which). The chain is encoded by TRBV5-1 joined to TRBJ1-2, with 11 bases aligning to TRBD1. This clonotype originated in a man in his forties or fifties who had recovered from COVID-19. The CDR3 region: CASSSDRGPMSNYGYTF. At the DNA level, the sequence is TGCGCCAGCAGCTCGGACAGGGGGCCTATGTCTAACTATGGCTACACCTTC.